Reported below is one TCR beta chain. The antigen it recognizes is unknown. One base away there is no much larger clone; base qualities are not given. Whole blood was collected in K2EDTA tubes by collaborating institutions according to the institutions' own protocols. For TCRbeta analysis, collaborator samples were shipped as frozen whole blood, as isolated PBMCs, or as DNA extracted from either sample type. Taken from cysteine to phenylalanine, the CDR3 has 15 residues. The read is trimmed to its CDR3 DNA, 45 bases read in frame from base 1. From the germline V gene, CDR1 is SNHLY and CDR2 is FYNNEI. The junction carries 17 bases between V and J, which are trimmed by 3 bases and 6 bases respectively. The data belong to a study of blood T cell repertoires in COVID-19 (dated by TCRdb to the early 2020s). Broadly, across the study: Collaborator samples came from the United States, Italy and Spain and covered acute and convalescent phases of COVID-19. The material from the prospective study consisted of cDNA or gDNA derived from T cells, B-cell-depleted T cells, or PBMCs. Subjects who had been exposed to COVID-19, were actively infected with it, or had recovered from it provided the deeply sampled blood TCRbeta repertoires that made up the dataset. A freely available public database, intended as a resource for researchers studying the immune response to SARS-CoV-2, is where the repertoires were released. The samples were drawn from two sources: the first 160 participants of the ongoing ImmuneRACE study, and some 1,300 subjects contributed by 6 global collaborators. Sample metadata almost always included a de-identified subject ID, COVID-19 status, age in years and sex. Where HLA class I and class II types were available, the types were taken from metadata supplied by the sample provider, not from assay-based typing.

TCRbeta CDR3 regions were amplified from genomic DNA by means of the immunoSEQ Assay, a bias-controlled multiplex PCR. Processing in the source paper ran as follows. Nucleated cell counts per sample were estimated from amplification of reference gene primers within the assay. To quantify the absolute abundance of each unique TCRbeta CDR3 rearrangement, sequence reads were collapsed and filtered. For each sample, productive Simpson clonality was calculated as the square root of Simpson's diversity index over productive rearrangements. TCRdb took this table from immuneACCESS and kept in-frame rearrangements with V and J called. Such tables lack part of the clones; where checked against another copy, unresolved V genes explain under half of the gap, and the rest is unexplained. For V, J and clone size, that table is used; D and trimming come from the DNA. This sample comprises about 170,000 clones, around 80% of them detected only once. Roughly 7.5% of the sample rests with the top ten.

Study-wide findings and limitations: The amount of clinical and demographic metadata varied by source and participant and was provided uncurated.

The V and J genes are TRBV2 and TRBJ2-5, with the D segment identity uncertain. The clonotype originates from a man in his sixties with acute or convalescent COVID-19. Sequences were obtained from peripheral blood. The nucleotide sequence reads TGTGCCAGCAGTGATCAGTCAACAGCCGAACAGACCCAGTACTTC. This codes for CASSDQSTAEQTQYF.